A selection of T cell receptor beta chains follows, all from one sample in a study of blood T cell repertoires in COVID-19. Method: immunoSEQ multiplex PCR; TCRdb's copy keeps in-frame clones and lacks some. The sample carries some 230,000 clones, around 83% recorded once. Sequenced input: peripheral blood. The receptor source for this set is a man between 50 and 59 years old who had recovered from COVID-19. CDR3s include the opening cysteine and the closing phenylalanine or tryptophan. D genes are given only for firm matches. Clone size is shown for a subset of rows, as once, few, many or a class of expanded clone.

j_call | v_call | clone_size | d_call | cdr3_aa | cdr3_nt
TRBJ1-2 | TRBV29-1 | NA | NA | CSVVGGRDYGYTF | TGCAGCGTTGTAGGGGGTCGTGACTATGGCTACACCTTC
TRBJ2-3 | TRBV6-5 | NA | TRBD2 | CASIRSGLATDTQYF | TGTGCCAGCATCCGATCGGGACTAGCGACAGATACGCAGTATTTT
TRBJ2-1 | TRBV27 | NA | TRBD2 | CASTLLAADYNEQFF | TGTGCCAGCACCCTACTAGCGGCTGATTACAATGAGCAGTTCTTC
TRBJ2-2 | TRBV24-1 | NA | NA | CATSDPGTPNTGELFF | TGTGCCACCAGTGATCCCGGGACACCGAACACCGGGGAGCTGTTTTTT
TRBJ2-1 | TRBV10-3 | NA | TRBD2 | CAIRSGTSGRDEQFF | TGTGCCATCAGGTCCGGGACTAGCGGGAGGGATGAGCAGTTCTTC
TRBJ1-1 | TRBV6-5 | NA | NA | CASRETGNTEAFF | TGTGCCAGCAGGGAGACAGGGAACACTGAAGCTTTCTTT
TRBJ1-2 | TRBV5-1 | NA | NA | CASSPGQWGSYGYTF | TGCGCCAGCAGCCCCGGACAGTGGGGCAGCTATGGCTACACCTTC
TRBJ2-5 | TRBV7-7 | few | TRBD2 | CASSSSGRLETQYF | TGTGCCAGCAGCTCTAGCGGGAGATTGGAGACCCAGTACTTC
TRBJ2-5 | TRBV11-2 | NA | TRBD2 | CASSSSSGSGETQYF | TGTGCCAGCAGCTCTTCTAGCGGGAGCGGAGAGACCCAGTACTTC
TRBJ1-5 | TRBV6-1 | NA | NA | CASSEQGRSNQPQHF | TGTGCCAGCAGTGAGCAGGGCCGTAGCAATCAGCCCCAGCATTTT
TRBJ1-6 | TRBV6-5 | few | TRBD1 | CASSSDRKGSPLHF | TGTGCCAGCAGTTCGGACAGGAAGGGTTCACCCCTCCACTTT
TRBJ2-7 | TRBV2 | NA | TRBD2 | CASNPLAGEHEQYF | TGTGCCAGCAACCCACTAGCGGGAGAGCACGAGCAGTACTTC
TRBJ2-7 | TRBV19 | NA | NA | CQLGHTAMDEQYF | TGTCAGTTGGGGCACACAGCGATGGACGAGCAGTACTTC
TRBJ1-6 | TRBV28 | NA | TRBD1 | CASRTGDSNNSPLHF | TGTGCCAGCAGGACAGGGGACAGTAATAATTCACCCCTCCACTTT
TRBJ2-1 | TRBV5-5 | NA | NA | CASSLRGSFDEQFF | TGTGCCAGCAGCTTGAGGGGGAGCTTTGATGAGCAGTTCTTC
TRBJ1-2 | TRBV29-1 | few | NA | CSVKDQGNNYGYTF | TGCAGCGTTAAAGACCAGGGAAACAACTATGGCTACACCTTC
TRBJ1-5 | TRBV30 | NA | NA | CAWGLGGRVGQPQHF | TGTGCCTGGGGACTGGGAGGTCGGGTCGGTCAGCCCCAGCATTTT
TRBJ1-6 | TRBV2 | many | TRBD1 | CASRRDRGFENSPLHF | TGTGCCAGCAGACGGGACAGGGGATTTGAGAATTCACCCCTCCACTTT
TRBJ2-3 | TRBV27 | NA | TRBD1 | CASSTPGQGSGDTQYF | TGTGCCAGCAGTACTCCGGGACAGGGCTCCGGAGATACGCAGTATTTT
TRBJ2-7 | TRBV30 | few | NA | CAWSAVSEGAKF | TGTGCCTGGAGCGCAGTCTCAGAAGGGGCGAAATTC
TRBJ1-6 | TRBV7-8 | few | NA | CASSLETGSRSPLHF | TGTGCCAGCAGCTTAGAGACAGGCTCGCGTTCACCCCTCCACTTT
TRBJ2-1 | TRBV4-1 | NA | NA | CASSQVEDSNNEQFF | TGCGCCAGCAGCCAAGTCGAGGACAGCAACAATGAGCAGTTCTTC
TRBJ2-5 | TRBV9 | NA | TRBD2 | CASSAGGTSGQETQYF | TGTGCCAGCAGCGCCGGTGGGACTAGCGGCCAAGAGACCCAGTACTTC
TRBJ2-7 | TRBV27 | NA | TRBD1 | CASRRQGMGEQYF | TGTGCCAGCAGGCGACAGGGGATGGGGGAGCAGTACTTC
TRBJ2-2 | TRBV24-1 | few | TRBD1 | CATSRQGVDTGELFF | TGTGCCACCAGCAGACAGGGGGTGGACACCGGGGAGCTGTTTTTT
TRBJ1-2 | TRBV25-1 | NA | NA | CASSLGAGYGYTF | TGTGCCAGCAGTTTGGGGGCTGGCTATGGCTACACCTTC
TRBJ2-7 | TRBV18 | NA | TRBD2 | CASSPPSGRGYEQYF | TGTGCCAGCTCACCGCCCAGCGGGAGGGGTTACGAGCAGTACTTC
TRBJ2-7 | TRBV24-1 | few | NA | CATSDLRRDRYEQYF | TGTGCCACCAGTGATTTGAGGAGGGACCGCTACGAGCAGTACTTC
TRBJ2-7 | TRBV29-1 | NA | NA | CSVQSPGSGDTYEQYF | TGCAGCGTTCAGTCCCCAGGTAGCGGAGATACCTACGAGCAGTACTTC
TRBJ1-5 | TRBV4-1 | once | NA | CASSPLQRVGQPQHF | TGCGCCAGCAGCCCCCTCCAGAGGGTGGGACAGCCCCAGCATTTT
TRBJ1-2 | TRBV30 | once | TRBD1 | CAWNFGPLGTGGIDGYTF | TGTGCCTGGAACTTTGGACCCCTCGGGACAGGGGGGATAGATGGCTACACCTTC
TRBJ1-2 | TRBV5-7 | NA | TRBD1 | CASSLASTGGTYGYTF | TGTGCCAGCAGCTTGGCGAGCACAGGGGGTACCTATGGCTACACCTTC
TRBJ1-2 | TRBV19 | NA | NA | CASSTFGAGANYGYTF | TGTGCCAGTAGTACGTTCGGGGCAGGGGCTAACTATGGCTACACCTTC
TRBJ1-4 | TRBV2 | NA | NA | CASTPAGSGEKLFF | TGTGCCAGCACCCCTGCGGGGAGTGGTGAAAAACTGTTTTTT
TRBJ2-3 | TRBV14 | NA | TRBD2 | CASSQVGGRADTQYF | TGTGCCAGCAGCCAAGTGGGCGGGAGAGCAGATACGCAGTATTTT
TRBJ1-1 | TRBV6-5 | once | NA | CASTEDSIDAFF | TGTGCCAGCACAGAGGACTCAATCGACGCTTTCTTT
TRBJ2-3 | TRBV4-1 | NA | NA | CASSQMAGSLDTQYF | TGCGCCAGCAGCCAGATGGCCGGGAGTCTAGATACGCAGTATTTT
TRBJ2-1 | TRBV28 | once | TRBD1 | CASSPTGGIVNEQFF | TGTGCCAGCAGTCCGACAGGGGGCATTGTCAATGAGCAGTTCTTC